Described below is a single T cell receptor beta chain sequence and its context. Germline values: CDR1 LGHDT, CDR2 YNNKEL (reference sequence). The CDR3 consists of 17 residues. The V end was cut by 8 bases, the J end by 8 bases, with 30 bases between. This sample stems from a study of CD8 T cells in Susac syndrome. An amount of RNA that ranged from 0.5 to 1 ug was reverse transcribed with random hexamers. Each CDR3 protein gets one entry after TCRdb re-called the immunoSEQ multiplex PCR reads with MiXCR. This table has 90,000 to 150,000 distinct CDR3 sequences, around 90% appearing once. The TCR originated in a human donor in good health. The chain combines TRBV3-1 with TRBJ1-1; a possible D gene is TRBD1 (5 bases). Source material: CD4+ T cells from PBMCs. CDR3 region: CASARSGTADPGPEAFF. The CDR3 DNA is TGTGCCAGCGCGCGCTCCGGGACGGCAGATCCCGGTCCCGAAGCTTTCTTT.